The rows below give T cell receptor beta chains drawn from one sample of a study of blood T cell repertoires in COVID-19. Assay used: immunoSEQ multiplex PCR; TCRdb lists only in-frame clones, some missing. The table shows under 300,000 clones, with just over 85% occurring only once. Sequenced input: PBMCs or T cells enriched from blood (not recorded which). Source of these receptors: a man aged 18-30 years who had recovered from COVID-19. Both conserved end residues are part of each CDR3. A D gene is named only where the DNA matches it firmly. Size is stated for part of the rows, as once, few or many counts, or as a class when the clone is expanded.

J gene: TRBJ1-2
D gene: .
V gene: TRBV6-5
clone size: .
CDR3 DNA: TGTGCCAGCAGTCCGACGAGGGAATATGGCTACACCTTC
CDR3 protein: CASSPTREYGYTF

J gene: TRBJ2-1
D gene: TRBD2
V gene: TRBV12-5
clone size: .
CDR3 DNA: TGTGCTAGTGGTGCCCCACTAGCGGGAGGGCTCAATGAGCAGTTCTTC
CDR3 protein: CASGAPLAGGLNEQFF

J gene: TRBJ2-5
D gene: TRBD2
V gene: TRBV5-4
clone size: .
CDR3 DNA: TGTGCCAGCAGCTTGAAGTTTTTAGCGGGATTAGGAGAGACCCAGTACTTC
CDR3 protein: CASSLKFLAGLGETQYF

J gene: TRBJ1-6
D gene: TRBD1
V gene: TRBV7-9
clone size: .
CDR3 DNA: TGTGCCAGCAGTCGTGGACAGGGAAATATTCCCCTCCACTTT
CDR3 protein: CASSRGQGNIPLHF

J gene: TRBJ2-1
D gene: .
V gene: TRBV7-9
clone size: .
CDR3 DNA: TGTGCCAGCACGGATGTTAGTGAGCAGTTCTTC
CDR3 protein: CASTDVSEQFF

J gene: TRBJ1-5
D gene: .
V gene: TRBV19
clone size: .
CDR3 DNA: TGTGCCAGTAATGATTCCAGGGGCCGGCTTGTCTATAGCAATCAGCCCCAGCATTTT
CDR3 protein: CASNDSRGRLVYSNQPQHF

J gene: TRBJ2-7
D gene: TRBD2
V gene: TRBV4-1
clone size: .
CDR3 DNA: TGCGCCAGCAGCCAGTATTCGACTAGCCCCCGGTGGGAGCAGTACTTC
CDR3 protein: CASSQYSTSPRWEQYF

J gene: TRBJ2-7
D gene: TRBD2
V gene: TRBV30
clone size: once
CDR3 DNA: TGTGCCTGGAGTGCCGGACTAGCGGGAGGAGCTGAGCAGTACTTC
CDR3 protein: CAWSAGLAGGAEQYF

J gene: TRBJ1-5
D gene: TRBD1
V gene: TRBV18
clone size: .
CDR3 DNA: TGTGCCAGCTCATCCCCCTCCGGGACAGGTATGGAGCCCCAGCATTTT
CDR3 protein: CASSSPSGTGMEPQHF

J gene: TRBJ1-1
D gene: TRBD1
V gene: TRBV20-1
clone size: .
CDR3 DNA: TGCAGTGCTAGTGGGGACAGAGACACTGAAGCTTTCTTT
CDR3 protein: CSASGDRDTEAFF

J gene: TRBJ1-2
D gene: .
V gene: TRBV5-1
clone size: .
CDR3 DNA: TGCGCCAGCAGCTTGGCCGGTAGCGGCGGTGGCTACACCTTC
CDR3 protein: CASSLAGSGGGYTF

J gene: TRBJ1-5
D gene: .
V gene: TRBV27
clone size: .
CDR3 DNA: TGTGCCAGCAGCCCTACAAAACAGGGATGGGATCAGCCCCAGCATTTT
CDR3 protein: CASSPTKQGWDQPQHF

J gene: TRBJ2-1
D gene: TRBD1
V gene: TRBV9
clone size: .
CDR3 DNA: TGTGCCAGCAGCGTGGGGGGACAGGGGGCGTGGAATGAGCAGTTCTTC
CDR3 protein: CASSVGGQGAWNEQFF

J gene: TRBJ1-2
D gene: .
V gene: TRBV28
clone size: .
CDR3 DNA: TGTGCCAGCAGTCCCCCAGATAGACAGCTCTATGGCTACACCTTC
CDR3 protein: CASSPPDRQLYGYTF

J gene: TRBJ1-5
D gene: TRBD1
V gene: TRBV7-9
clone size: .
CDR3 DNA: TGTGCCAGCAGCTTAAGAGGGGGCGAGGGACAGCCCCAGCATTTT
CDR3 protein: CASSLRGGEGQPQHF

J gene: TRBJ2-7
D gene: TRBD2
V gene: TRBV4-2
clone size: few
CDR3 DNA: TGTGCCAGCAGCCAAGAGACTAGCGGGGTTGGGGAGCAGTACTTC
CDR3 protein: CASSQETSGVGEQYF

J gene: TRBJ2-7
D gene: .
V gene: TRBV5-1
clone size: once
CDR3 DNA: TGCGCCAGCAGCTTGGCCGGAGGGAACGAGCAGTACTTC
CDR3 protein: CASSLAGGNEQYF

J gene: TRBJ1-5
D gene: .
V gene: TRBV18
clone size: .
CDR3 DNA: TGTGCCAGCTCACCGACAGGACCCCTCTATAGCAATCAGCCCCAGCATTTT
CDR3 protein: CASSPTGPLYSNQPQHF

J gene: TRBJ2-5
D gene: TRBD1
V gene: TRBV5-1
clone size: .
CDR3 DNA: TGCGCCAGCAGCCCGACAGGGGGGCAAGAGACCCAGTACTTC
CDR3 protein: CASSPTGGQETQYF

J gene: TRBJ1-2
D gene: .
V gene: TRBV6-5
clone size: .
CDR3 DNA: TGTGCCAGCAGGTATACAGGGAACTATGGCTACACCTTC
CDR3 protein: CASRYTGNYGYTF

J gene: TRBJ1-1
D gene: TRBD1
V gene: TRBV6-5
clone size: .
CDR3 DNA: TGTGCCAGCAGCCAGGACAGGACTGAAGCTTTCTTT
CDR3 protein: CASSQDRTEAFF

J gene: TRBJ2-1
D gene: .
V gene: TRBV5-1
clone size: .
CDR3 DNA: TGCGCCAGCAGCTTGGGGACTACGCGGCACAATGAGCAGTTCTTC
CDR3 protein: CASSLGTTRHNEQFF

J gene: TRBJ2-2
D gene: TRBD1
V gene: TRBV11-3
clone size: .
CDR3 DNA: TGTGCCAGCAGCTTAGATCAGTCGGGGACAGGGTTCACCGGGGAGCTGTTTTTT
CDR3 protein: CASSLDQSGTGFTGELFF

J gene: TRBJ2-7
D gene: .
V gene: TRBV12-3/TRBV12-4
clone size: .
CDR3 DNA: TGTGCCAGCAGTTTAGGGGCTAGCTTTACGCAGTACTTC
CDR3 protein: CASSLGASFTQYF

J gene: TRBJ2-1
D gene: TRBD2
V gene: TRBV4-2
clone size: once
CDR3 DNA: TGTGCCAGCAGCCCCGGACTAGCGCCCAAAAGGGGGCAGTTCTTC
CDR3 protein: CASSPGLAPKRGQFF

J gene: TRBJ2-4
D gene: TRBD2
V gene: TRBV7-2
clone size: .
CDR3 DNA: TGTGCCAGCAGCTTAGGACTAGCGGGGCAAAACATTCAGTACTTC
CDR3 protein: CASSLGLAGQNIQYF

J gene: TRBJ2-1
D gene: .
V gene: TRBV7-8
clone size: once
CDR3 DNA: TGTGCCAGCAGCCGCCGGAGCAATGAGCAGTTCTTC
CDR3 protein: CASSRRSNEQFF

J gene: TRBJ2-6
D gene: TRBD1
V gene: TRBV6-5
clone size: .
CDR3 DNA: TGTGCCAGCAACAGGGGGCTTGGGGCCAACGTCCTGACTTTC
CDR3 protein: CASNRGLGANVLTF

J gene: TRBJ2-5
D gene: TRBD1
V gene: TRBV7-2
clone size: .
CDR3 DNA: TGTGCCAGCAGCCCGTTAAGGACAGGGCAAGAGACCCAGTACTTC
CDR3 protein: CASSPLRTGQETQYF

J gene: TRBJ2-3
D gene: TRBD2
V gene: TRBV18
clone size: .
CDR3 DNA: TGTGCCAGCTCACCACTAGGGACTAGCGGGGCGACGACTCTGGCGCAGTATTTT
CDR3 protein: CASSPLGTSGATTLAQYF

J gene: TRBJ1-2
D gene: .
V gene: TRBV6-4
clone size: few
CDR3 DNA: TGTGCCAGCAGTCGGACAGCGCTAGCTAACTATGGCTACACCTTC
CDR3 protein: CASSRTALANYGYTF

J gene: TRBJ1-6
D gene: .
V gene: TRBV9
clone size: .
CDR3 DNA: TGTGCCAGCAGCGGCGGCAGCGTGGCGAATTCACCCCTCCACTTT
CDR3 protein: CASSGGSVANSPLHF

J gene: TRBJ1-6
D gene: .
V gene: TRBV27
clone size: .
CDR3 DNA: TGTGCCAGCAGTTTATTGGGGGCTAAGTATAATTCACCCCTCCACTTT
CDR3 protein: CASSLLGAKYNSPLHF

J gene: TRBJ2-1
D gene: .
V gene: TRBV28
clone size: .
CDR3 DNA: TGTGCCAGTACCGGGACTCCCTGGGGGAATGAGCAGTTCTTC
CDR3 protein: CASTGTPWGNEQFF

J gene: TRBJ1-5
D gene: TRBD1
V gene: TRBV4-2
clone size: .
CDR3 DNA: TGTGCCAGCAGCCAAGACGGACAGGGGAATCAGCCCCAGCATTTT
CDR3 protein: CASSQDGQGNQPQHF

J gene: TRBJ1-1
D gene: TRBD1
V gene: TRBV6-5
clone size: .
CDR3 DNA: TGTGCCAGCAAAAGAAGGGGGCGCGCCGCCACTGAAGCTTTCTTT
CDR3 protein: CASKRRGRAATEAFF

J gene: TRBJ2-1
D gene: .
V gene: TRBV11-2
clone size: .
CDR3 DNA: TGTGCCAGCAGGGGAGCCGGGTCCACGGGGGAGCAGTTCTTC
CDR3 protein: CASRGAGSTGEQFF

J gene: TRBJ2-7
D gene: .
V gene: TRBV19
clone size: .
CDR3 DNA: TGTGCCAGTAGTACCCTGGAAGGGGGACCTTCCTACGAGCAGTACTTC
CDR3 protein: CASSTLEGGPSYEQYF

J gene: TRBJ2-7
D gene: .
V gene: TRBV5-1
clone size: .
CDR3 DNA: TGCGCCAGCAGCCCCGGCTCCCAATGGGGCGGCGAGCAGTACTTC
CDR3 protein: CASSPGSQWGGEQYF

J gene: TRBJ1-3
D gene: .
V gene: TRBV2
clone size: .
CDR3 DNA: TGTGCCAGCATGTTGGGGCATGGAAACACCATATATTTT
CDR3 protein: CASMLGHGNTIYF

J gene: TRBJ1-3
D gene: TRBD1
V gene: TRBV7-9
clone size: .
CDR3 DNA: TGTGCCAGCAGCTTAAGAGGGGGCGCCGCAGGAAACACCATATATTTT
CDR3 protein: CASSLRGGAAGNTIYF

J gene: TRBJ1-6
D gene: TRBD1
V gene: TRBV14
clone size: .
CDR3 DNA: TGTGCCAGCAGCCAACAGGGGGCAATTTATAATTCACCCCTCCACTTT
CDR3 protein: CASSQQGAIYNSPLHF

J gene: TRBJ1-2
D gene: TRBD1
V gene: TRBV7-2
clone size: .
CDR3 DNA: TGTGCCAGCAGCCATGGAGGGACAGGGGTTCTCTATGGCTACACCTTC
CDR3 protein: CASSHGGTGVLYGYTF

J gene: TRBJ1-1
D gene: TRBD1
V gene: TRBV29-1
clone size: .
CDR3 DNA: TGCAGCGCCGCCCCGGGACAGGGGTTCGGCGAAGCTTTCTTT
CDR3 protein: CSAAPGQGFGEAFF

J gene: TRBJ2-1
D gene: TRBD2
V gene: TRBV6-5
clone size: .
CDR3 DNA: TGTGCCAGCAGTTCCCAGCGGGAGCTTTCCTACAATGAGCAGTTCTTC
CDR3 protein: CASSSQRELSYNEQFF

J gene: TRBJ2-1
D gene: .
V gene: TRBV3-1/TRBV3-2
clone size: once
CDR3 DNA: TGTGCCAGCAGCCCACGGGAGGGGGCGTATGAGCAGTTCTTC
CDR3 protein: CASSPREGAYEQFF

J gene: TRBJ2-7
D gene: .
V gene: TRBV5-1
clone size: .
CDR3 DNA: TGCGCCAGCAGCTTCCGGACAGAATCCTACGAGCAGTACTTC
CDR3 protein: CASSFRTESYEQYF

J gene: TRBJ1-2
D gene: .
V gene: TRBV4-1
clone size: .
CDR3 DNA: TGCGCCAGCAGCCAAGATTCGGCGGCGCGGTCTTATGGCTACACCTTC
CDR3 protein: CASSQDSAARSYGYTF

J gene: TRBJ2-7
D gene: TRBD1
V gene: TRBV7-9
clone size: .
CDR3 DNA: TGTGCCAGCAGCTCGAGACAGGGACCTTACTACGAGCAGTACTTC
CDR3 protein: CASSSRQGPYYEQYF

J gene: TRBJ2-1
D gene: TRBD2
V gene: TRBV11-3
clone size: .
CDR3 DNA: TGTGCCAGCAGCATTGAGAGGGTGGGTACTAGCGGGGACTACAATGAGCAGTTCTTC
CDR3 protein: CASSIERVGTSGDYNEQFF

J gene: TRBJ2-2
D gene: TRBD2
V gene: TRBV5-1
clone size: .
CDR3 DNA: TGCGCCAGCAGCTTGTTTTCGAGCGGGAGCCGGAACACCGGGGAGCTGTTTTTT
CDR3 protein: CASSLFSSGSRNTGELFF

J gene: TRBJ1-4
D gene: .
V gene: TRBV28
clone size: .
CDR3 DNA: TGTGCCAGCAGTACCCAGGGCGGAGGGAATGAAAAACTGTTTTTT
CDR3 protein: CASSTQGGGNEKLFF

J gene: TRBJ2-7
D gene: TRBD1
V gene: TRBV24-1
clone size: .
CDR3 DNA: TGTGCCACCAGTGATGCCCGACAGGGGTCGAGCGAGCAGTACTTC
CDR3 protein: CATSDARQGSSEQYF

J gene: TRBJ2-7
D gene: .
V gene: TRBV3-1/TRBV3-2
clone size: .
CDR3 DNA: TGTGCCAGTTCGAAATGGACTACCACCTACGAGCAGTACTTC
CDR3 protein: CASSKWTTTYEQYF

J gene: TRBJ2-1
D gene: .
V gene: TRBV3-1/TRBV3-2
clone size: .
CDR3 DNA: TGTGCCAGCAGCCAAGCAGCCCTAGCGCGAGCTGAGCAGTTCTTC
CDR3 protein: CASSQAALARAEQFF